This T cell receptor beta chain was sequenced for a study of T-cell reconstitution after alpha-beta-depleted transplantation in children. The study, taken as a whole, reports: Expanded graft clones, several hundred of them, were reportedly the source of alpha-beta T cells about two months after transplant. At the one-year point after transplant, T-cell counts and TCRbeta diversity were found to come mostly from T cells that had been newly produced. Recipient T cells and thymic progenitors that survived gave rise to the high TCRbeta diversity observed at day 60 in some patients.

V was cut by 2 bases and J by 5 bases, with 13 bases left in between. This CDR3 region has 15 residues. CDR1 and CDR2 (germline): SGHAT, FQNNGV. Preparation of the TCRbeta library involved a method that used unique molecular identifiers. TCRdb ran MiXCR on the PCR reads and lists one entry per CDR3 protein. The sample lists approximately 170,000 distinct CDR3 sequences, roughly 10% occurring once. Ten or more counts support this clonotype. Its antigen is still unknown. The TCR sequence derives from a boy aged 2 to 10 with acute myeloid leukemia, due to receive a stem cell transplant. V and J are TRBV11-2 and TRBJ1-5; D call uncertain. The starting material was PBMCs, obtained before TCRalphabeta/CD19-depleted stem cell transplant. The CDR3 DNA reads as TGTGCCAGCAGCTTAACGGCCACCGGGGATCAGCCCCAGCATTTT. This translates into CASSLTATGDQPQHF.